This T cell receptor beta chain was sequenced for a study of identical twins. Template switching added a universal primer site; cDNA carried unique molecular identifiers. MiXCR was run by TCRdb on the 5' RACE reads, yielding one entry per CDR3 protein. The sample lists hundreds of thousands of distinct CDR3 sequences, over 5% occurring once. This clonotype occurred many times. As yet, its antigen is unknown. The donor group consisted entirely of healthy Caucasians. Study-wide results and limits: Invariant cells of the MAIT and iNKT types might have partly distorted the zero-insertion analyses. Insertions were fewer in abundant cord blood beta clonotypes, whereas memory repertoires showed none of this pattern.

Sequencing was carried out using naive T cells sorted from blood. This receptor was identified in a man aged 18 to 30 in good health.

The CDR3 DNA reads TGCAGAGCGGGAGTCGCCCCCAATGAGCAGTTCTTC. Translation: CRAGVAPNEQFF. This rearrangement joins TRBV29-1 to TRBJ2-1, with 8 nucleotides matching TRBD2. There are 12 residues in the CDR3. Germline V gives CDR1 SQVTM, CDR2 ANQGSEA.